The TCR beta chain described here comes from a study of T cells after yellow fever vaccination. Ten or more counts support this clonotype. Germline assignment: CDR1 SGHAT and CDR2 FQNNGV. V was pared by 3 bases and J by 0 bases, with 1 base of the junction left unmatched. CDR3 length: 15 residues. TCRdb re-analysed the 5' RACE reads in MiXCR, keeping a single row per CDR3 protein. The data contain some 220,000 distinct CDR3 sequences, approximately 3% of them singletons. This specimen was CD4+ T cells sorted from PBMCs, taken 10 days after the yellow fever booster vaccination. The TCR comes from a man in his late teens or twenties who received the YFV17D yellow fever vaccine. The chain joins TRBV11-2 to TRBJ2-2; TRBD2 matches at 7 bases. The CDR3 DNA is TGTGCCAGCAGCTTCCGGGGGGCGAACACCGGGGAGCTGTTTTTT. This gives the protein CASSFRGANTGELFF.